This TCR beta chain was recorded in a study of blood T cell repertoires in COVID-19. The overall study: Sources were T cells, B-cell-depleted T cells, or PBMCs; the material itself was cDNA or gDNA.

V lost 0 bases, J lost 5 bases, and 4 bases lay in between. Germline assignment: CDR1 DFQATT and CDR2 SNEGSKA (reference sequence). This CDR3 region has 11 residues. Only in-frame clones appear in the TCRdb table, and some are missing; sequencing was by immunoSEQ multiplex PCR. The profile shows over 300,000 clones, approximately 85% of them singletons. As regards this clone: The same CDR3 also results from other DNA sequences found in this sample.

Sequencing was carried out using peripheral blood. This rearrangement joins TRBV20-1 to TRBJ1-1, with D uncertain. The sequence came from a human donor in a cohort sampled during active COVID-19. This chain's CDR3 is CSARDQTEAFF. For the CDR3, the DNA is TGCAGTGCTAGAGATCAAACTGAAGCTTTCTTT.